This is a list of T cell receptor beta chains from one sample in a study of T cell responses to AZD1222 COVID-19 vaccine. TCRdb's table, derived via immunoSEQ multiplex PCR, lists solely in-frame clones and lacks some. The data hold about 120,000 clones, with roughly nine tenths observed a single time. This specimen was peripheral blood, taken on day 0 of AZD1222 vaccination. The receptors come from an adult in good health. The conserved cysteine and the conserved F or W are not part of the CDR3 here. Only part of the rows carry a size: once, few, many, or a class if the clone is expanded.

v_gene	j_gene	abundance	CDR3aa
TRBV19	TRBJ1-2	.	ASAPWDRVNYGYT
TRBV11-2	TRBJ1-2	.	ASHTMGQTYGYT
TRBV7-2	TRBJ2-2	once	ASSPRQGAGELF
TRBV27	TRBJ2-6	.	ASSLVPLGPSGANVLT
TRBV9	TRBJ1-2	.	ASSPESGTGGPYGYT
TRBV14	TRBJ1-2	.	ASSQVPDRGYGYT
TRBV19	TRBJ2-7	.	ASLGLGTYEQY
TRBV3-1/TRBV3-2	TRBJ2-7	.	ASSHRQGPSYEQY
TRBV24-1	TRBJ1-2	.	ATSTTGNYGYT
TRBV5-4	TRBJ1-1	.	ASSRGQANTEAF
TRBV7-9	TRBJ2-7	few	ASTRGTYEQY
TRBV5-4	TRBJ1-2	.	ASSAGTGSYGYT
TRBV5-1	TRBJ1-5	few	ASSTGGRDQPQH
TRBV6-5	TRBJ1-6	.	ASSYAALGNSPLH
TRBV27	TRBJ2-3	once	ASSSVLLTGVAQY
TRBV28	TRBJ2-7	.	ASSVGGPYEQY
TRBV27	TRBJ2-7	.	ASSLTSGGLRGQY
TRBV27	TRBJ1-1	.	ASSWDRGTF
TRBV6-2/TRBV6-3	TRBJ1-1	.	ASNPGWGRGDTEAF
TRBV7-9	TRBJ2-5	.	ASSLVRRDVETQY
TRBV7-2	TRBJ1-5	.	ASSPNDGIGSNQPQH
TRBV30	TRBJ2-1	.	AWSLGGPQF
TRBV19	TRBJ1-6	.	ASSITGTGDSPLH
TRBV6-5	TRBJ1-5	.	ATQYSNQPQH
TRBV7-9	TRBJ2-2	few	ASSLVLTGELF
TRBV7-9	TRBJ2-2	.	ASSFPGTSLATGELF
TRBV5-8	TRBJ2-7	.	ASSLAWTFTYEQY
TRBV1	TRBJ2-7	.	TSSHGLAGSTSYEQY
TRBV18	TRBJ1-1	.	ASSPFTNSRDREDTEAF
TRBV12-3/TRBV12-4	TRBJ2-1	.	ASSSPLGEQF
TRBV25-1	TRBJ1-4	.	ASSDFTLSGRLF
TRBV30	TRBJ1-5	.	AWSGTDNQPQH
TRBV9	TRBJ2-5	.	ASSVRPYQETQY
TRBV30	TRBJ1-5	.	AWQLPGAGQPQH
TRBV2	TRBJ2-7	.	ASGSQGVSYEQY
TRBV30	TRBJ1-2	.	AWSELTGLGYT
TRBV13	TRBJ2-3	once	ASSLGGSSGGAVADTQY
TRBV29-1	TRBJ1-4	.	SARDRGEGSEKLF
TRBV7-3	TRBJ2-5	.	ASGQGAGETQY
TRBV7-9	TRBJ2-7	.	ASRRGDLYEQY
TRBV19	TRBJ1-2	.	ASSIVAGINYGYT
TRBV7-8	TRBJ1-3	.	ASSRGVGPGIINTIY
TRBV28	TRBJ2-7	.	ASSREGSYEQY
TRBV18	TRBJ2-7	once	ASIRVAGGYEQY
TRBV6-4	TRBJ2-1	.	ASSDSGTSGANEQF
TRBV5-4	TRBJ1-2	.	ASSLGQGATGYT
TRBV21-1	TRBJ1-3	.	ASSKPLFGAGNTIY
TRBV4-2	TRBJ2-7	few	ASSQEGTGGTYEQY
TRBV4-2	TRBJ2-5	.	ASSQEGGRETQY
TRBV24-1	TRBJ2-1	.	ATSDPGPAGNEQF
TRBV11-2	TRBJ2-2	.	ASSLPQGVDTGELF
TRBV7-6	TRBJ1-1	.	ASSSGLDTEAF
TRBV9	TRBJ1-6	.	ASSPRTDNSPLH
TRBV3-1/TRBV3-2	TRBJ1-2	.	ASSQRSGAGYT
TRBV7-9	TRBJ1-5	.	ASSLSFGTANQPQH